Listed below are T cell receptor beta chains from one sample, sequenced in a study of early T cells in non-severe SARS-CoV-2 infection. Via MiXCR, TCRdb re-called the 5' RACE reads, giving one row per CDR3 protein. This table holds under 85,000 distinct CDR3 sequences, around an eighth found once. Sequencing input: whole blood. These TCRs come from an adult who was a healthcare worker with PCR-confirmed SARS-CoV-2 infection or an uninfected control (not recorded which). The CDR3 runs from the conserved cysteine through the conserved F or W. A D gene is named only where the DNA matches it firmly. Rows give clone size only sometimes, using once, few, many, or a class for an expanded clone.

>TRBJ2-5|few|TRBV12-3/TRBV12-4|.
CASSRSRGSETQYF
TGTGCCAGCAGTCGTAGCAGGGGATCGGAGACCCAGTACTTC
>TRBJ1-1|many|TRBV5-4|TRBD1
CASSGGQGWNTEAFF
TGTGCCAGCAGCGGGGGACAGGGTTGGAACACTGAAGCTTTCTTT
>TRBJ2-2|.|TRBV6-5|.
CASSYSTAGPSGELFF
TGTGCCAGCAGTTACTCGACGGCAGGTCCATCCGGGGAGCTGTTTTTT
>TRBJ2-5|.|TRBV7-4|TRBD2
CASSLRGGLADPQETQYF
TGTGCCAGCAGCTTGAGAGGGGGACTAGCGGATCCCCAAGAGACCCAGTACTTC
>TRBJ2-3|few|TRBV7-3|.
CASSPAGPQWGTDTQYF
TGTGCCAGCAGTCCGGCCGGTCCCCAGTGGGGCACAGATACGCAGTATTTT
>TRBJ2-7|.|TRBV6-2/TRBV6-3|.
CASSYVESVGGSYEQYF
TGTGCCAGCAGTTACGTCGAGTCTGTGGGGGGATCCTACGAGCAGTACTTC
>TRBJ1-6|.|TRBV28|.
CASSLSDESLHF
TGTGCCAGCAGCCTATCGGACGAATCCCTCCACTTT
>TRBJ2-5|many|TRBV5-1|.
CASSPTTGLQETQYF
TGCGCCAGCAGCCCTACTACAGGGCTCCAAGAGACCCAGTACTTC
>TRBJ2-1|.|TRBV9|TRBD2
CASSAIAGGHYNEQFF
TGTGCCAGCAGCGCTATAGCGGGGGGCCATTACAATGAGCAGTTCTTC
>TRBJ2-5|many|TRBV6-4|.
CASRGPSQETQYF
TGTGCCAGCAGAGGACCCTCCCAAGAGACCCAGTACTTC
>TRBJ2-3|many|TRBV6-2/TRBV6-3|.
CASSRNPVGGRAPDTQYF
TGTGCCAGCAGCCGAAACCCCGTGGGGGGTCGGGCCCCAGATACGCAGTATTTT
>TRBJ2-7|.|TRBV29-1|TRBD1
CSGETGSGEQYF
TGCAGCGGGGAGACAGGGAGTGGCGAGCAGTACTTC
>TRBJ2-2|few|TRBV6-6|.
CASSLETRNTGELFF
TGTGCCAGCAGTTTGGAGACTAGGAACACCGGGGAGCTGTTTTTT
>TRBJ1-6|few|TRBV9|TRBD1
CASSVGGQGNSPLHF
TGTGCCAGCAGCGTAGGGGGACAGGGAAATTCACCCCTCCACTTT
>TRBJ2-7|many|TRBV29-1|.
CSAGEVGTYEQYF
TGCAGCGCTGGAGAGGTCGGGACCTACGAGCAGTACTTC
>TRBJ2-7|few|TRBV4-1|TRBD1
CASSQGPFGTEAYEQYF
TGCGCCAGCAGCCAAGGCCCCTTCGGGACAGAGGCCTACGAGCAGTACTTC
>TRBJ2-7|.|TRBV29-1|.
CSVAEGAYEQYF
TGCAGCGTTGCTGAAGGGGCCTACGAGCAGTACTTC
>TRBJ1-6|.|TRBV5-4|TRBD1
CASSRTGGAGNSPLHF
TGTGCCAGCAGCCGTACAGGGGGCGCGGGAAATTCACCCCTCCACTTT
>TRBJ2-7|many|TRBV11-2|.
CASSLLEATYEQYF
TGTGCCAGCAGCTTACTAGAGGCGACCTACGAGCAGTACTTC
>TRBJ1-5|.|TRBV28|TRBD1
CASGRQGGDQPQHF
TGTGCCAGCGGCCGACAGGGAGGGGATCAGCCCCAGCATTTT
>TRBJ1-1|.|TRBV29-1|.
CSVEGWSEAFF
TGCAGCGTTGAGGGGTGGTCTGAAGCTTTCTTT
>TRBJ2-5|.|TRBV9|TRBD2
CASSLSGTSRQETQYF
TGTGCCAGCAGCCTCTCCGGGACTAGTAGGCAAGAGACCCAGTACTTC
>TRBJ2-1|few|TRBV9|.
CASSVGTTHNEQFF
TGTGCCAGCAGCGTCGGGACCACTCACAATGAGCAGTTCTTC
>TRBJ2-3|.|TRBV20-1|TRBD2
CSASRLGGRNTDTQYF
TGCAGTGCTAGCCGTTTGGGCGGGAGAAACACAGATACGCAGTATTTT
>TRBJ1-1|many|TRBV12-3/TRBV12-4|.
CASSFQGRNTEAFF
TGTGCCAGCAGTTTCCAGGGGAGGAACACTGAAGCTTTCTTT
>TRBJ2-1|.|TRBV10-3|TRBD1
CAISEWRTGGEDNEQFF
TGTGCCATCAGTGAGTGGAGGACAGGGGGCGAGGACAATGAGCAGTTCTTC
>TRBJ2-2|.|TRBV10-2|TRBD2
CASGLAGSYGELFF
TGCGCCAGCGGACTAGCGGGATCGTATGGGGAGCTGTTTTTT
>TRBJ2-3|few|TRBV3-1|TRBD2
CASSLRTSGRGGTDTQYF
TGTGCCAGCAGCCTCAGGACTAGCGGGAGGGGAGGTACAGATACGCAGTATTTT
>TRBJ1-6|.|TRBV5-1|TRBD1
CASSLESGTGTSPLHF
TGCGCCAGCAGCTTGGAATCCGGGACAGGGACTTCACCCCTCCACTTT
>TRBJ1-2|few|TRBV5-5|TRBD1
CASSTKDRVYGYTF
TGTGCCAGCAGCACTAAAGACAGGGTCTATGGCTACACCTTC
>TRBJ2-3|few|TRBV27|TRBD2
CASIQGAGGPTDTQYF
TGTGCCAGCATCCAAGGGGCGGGAGGGCCGACAGATACGCAGTATTTT
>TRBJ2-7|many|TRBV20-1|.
CSARGEAAYEQYF
TGCAGTGCTAGAGGGGAAGCAGCCTACGAGCAGTACTTC
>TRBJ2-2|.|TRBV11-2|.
CASSLGGLNTGELFF
TGTGCCAGCAGCTTAGGGGGACTTAACACCGGGGAGCTGTTTTTT
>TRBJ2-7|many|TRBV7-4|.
CASSLGLANKRGDEQYF
TGTGCCAGCAGCCTGGGGCTAGCTAATAAGAGAGGGGACGAGCAGTACTTC
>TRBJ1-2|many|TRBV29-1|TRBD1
CSVGTGTIYGYTF
TGCAGCGTTGGGACAGGGACGATCTATGGCTACACCTTC
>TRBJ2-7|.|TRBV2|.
CASRTIYEQYF
TGTGCCAGCAGAACAATCTACGAGCAGTACTTC
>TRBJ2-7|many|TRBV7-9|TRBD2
CASSQAGLTYEQYF
TGTGCCAGCAGCCAAGCGGGGTTGACCTACGAGCAGTACTTC
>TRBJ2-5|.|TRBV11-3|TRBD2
CASSLSSGGGQETQYF
TGTGCCAGCAGCTTATCCAGCGGGGGTGGCCAAGAGACCCAGTACTTC
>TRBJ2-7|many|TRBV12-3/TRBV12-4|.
CASSFDASYEQYF
TGTGCCAGCAGTTTCGACGCCTCCTACGAGCAGTACTTC